The entry below describes one T cell receptor (beta chain). Its antigen remains unknown. The germline gene is not matched at one end of the junction; a read error may be the cause. PCR involved 60 Vbeta and 13 Jbeta primers. Here immunoSEQ multiplex PCR was the method, and the copy in TCRdb shows in-frame clones only, minus some. The data show about 150,000 clones, 65% to 80% seen once. The data derive from a study of cytomegalovirus exposure and HLA in healthy donors. Across the whole study: Clustering assigned over 70% of the approximately 370 genotyped donors to the Caucasian-associated ancestry cluster. Points from the study as a whole: TCR beta chain V- and J-gene trimming was linked, in a later analysis, to a missense variant in DCLRE1C. The authors later found HLA-associated TCR beta chains more clonally expanded than equally common others. Many donors carried some public TCRs, although rarity characterized most TCR sequences.

Germline loops: CDR1 MNHEY, CDR2 SMNVEV (reference sequence). The CDR3 runs to 10 residues. The specimen sequenced was PBMCs. The chain couples TRBV27 to TRBJ2-3; possibly TRBD2 for D (5 bases). The source is a male donor in good health and CMV-seronegative. CDR3 amino acids: CASSPYRSVF. CDR3 nucleotide sequence: TGTGCCAGCAGTCCCTACCGTAGCGTTTTT.